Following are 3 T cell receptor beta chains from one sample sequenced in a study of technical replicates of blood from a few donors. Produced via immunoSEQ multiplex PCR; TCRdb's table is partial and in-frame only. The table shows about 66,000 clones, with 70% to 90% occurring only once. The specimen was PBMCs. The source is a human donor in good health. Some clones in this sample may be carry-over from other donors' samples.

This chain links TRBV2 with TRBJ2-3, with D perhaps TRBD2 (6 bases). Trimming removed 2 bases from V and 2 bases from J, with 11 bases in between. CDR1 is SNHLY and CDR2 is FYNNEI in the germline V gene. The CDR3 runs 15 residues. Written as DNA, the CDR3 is TGTGCCAGCAGTGAATCCGGGACTCCCACAGATACGCAGTATTTT. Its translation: CASSESGTPTDTQYF.

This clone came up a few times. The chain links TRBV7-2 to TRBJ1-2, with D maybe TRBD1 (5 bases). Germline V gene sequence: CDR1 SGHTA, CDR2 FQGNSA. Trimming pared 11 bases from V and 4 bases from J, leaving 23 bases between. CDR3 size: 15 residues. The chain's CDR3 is CAGNVGTGGGYGYTF. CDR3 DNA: TGTGCCGGTAACGTCGGCACCGGGGGAGGCTATGGCTACACCTTC.

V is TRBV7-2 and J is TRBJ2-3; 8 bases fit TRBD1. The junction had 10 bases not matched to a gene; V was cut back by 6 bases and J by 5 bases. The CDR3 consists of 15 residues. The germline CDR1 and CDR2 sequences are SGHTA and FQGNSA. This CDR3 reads CASRRDRGVGDTQYF. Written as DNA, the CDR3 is TGTGCCAGCAGACGTGACAGGGGCGTAGGAGATACGCAGTATTTT. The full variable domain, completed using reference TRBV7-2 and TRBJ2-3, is GAGVSQSPSNKVTEKGKDVELRCDPISGHTALYWYRQSLGQGLEFLIYFQGNSAPDKSGLPSDRFSAERTGGSVSTLTIQRTQQEDSAVYLCASRRDRGVGDTQYFGPGTRLTVL.